The 31 T cell receptor beta chains in this list originate from one sample, sequenced in a study of cytomegalovirus exposure and HLA in healthy donors. The PCR was carried out with 60 Vbeta primers and 13 Jbeta primers. Data came from immunoSEQ multiplex PCR; TCRdb stores just in-frame clones and leaves some out. The repertoire consists of approximately 100,000 clones, with around 70% occurring once and the leading ten covering about a tenth. Sequences were obtained from PBMCs. Source of these receptors: a man in his forties or fifties in good health and CMV-seropositive.

This clone came up a few times. V gene TRBV4-2 combines with J gene TRBJ2-1, with D possibly being TRBD2 (5 bases). The V end was cut by 0 bases, the J end by 9 bases, with 21 bases between. The germline CDR1 and CDR2 sequences are LGHNA and YNFKEQ. The CDR3 loop spans 17 amino acids. DNA for the CDR3: TGTGCCAGCAGCCAAGATAAAGAGGACTTAGGGTCGGCTGAGCAGTTCTTC. This sequence encodes CASSQDKEDLGSAEQFF.

This clone was found once. The same CDR3 also results from other DNA sequences found in this sample. The rearrangement links TRBV30 to TRBJ1-6; TRBD1 aligns across 7 bases. V lost 3 bases to trimming and J lost 7 bases; unmatched junction nucleotides: 3. The CDR3 runs 13 residues. Germline V gene lookup returns CDR1 GTSNPN and CDR2 SVGIG (reference sequence). CDR3 loop: CAWRTGSNSPLHF. The CDR3 region has the DNA TGTGCCTGGAGGACAGGGAGCAATTCACCCCTCCACTTT.

The chain recombines TRBV7-6 with TRBJ1-1; TRBD1 matches at 7 bases. The CDR3 consists of 17 residues. Germline CDR1 SGHVS, CDR2 FNYEAQ. The V and J ends lost 0 bases and 5 bases, in that order; junction bases with no gene match: 12. The CDR3, as DNA: TGTGCCAGCAGCTTAGCGATTGACAGGGTTCGGGAAACTGAAGCTTTCTTT. It is translated as CASSLAIDRVRETEAFF.

The chain is built from TRBV29-1 and TRBJ1-1; 9 bases map to TRBD1. The CDR3 totals 15 residues. Per germline, CDR1 SQVTM and CDR2 ANQGSEA. The V segment lost 3 bases and the J segment 7 bases; nucleotides outside the gene matches: 12. CDR3 nucleotides: TGCAGCGTTGAGAGGTTTGTACGGGACAGGGATGAAGCTTTCTTT. It encodes CSVERFVRDRDEAFF.

This chain joins TRBV4-3 and TRBJ2-4, with 10 bases aligning to TRBD2. The V and J ends lost 1 base and 0 bases, in that order; junction bases with no gene match: 12. From germline, CDR1 is LGHNA and CDR2 YSLEER. This CDR3 has 20 residues. CDR3 nucleotide sequence: TGCGCCAGCAGCCAAGCCTCCCGGACTAGCGGAGCACTAGCCAAAAACATTCAGTACTTC. Protein sequence: CASSQASRTSGALAKNIQYF.

This clone is a singleton in its sample. The CDR3 bases are TGTGCCAGCAGCCCTAGCGGGAGTCGGACAGATACGCAGTATTTT. It codes for CASSPSGSRTDTQYF. The chain carries TRBV7-6 and TRBJ2-3; 10 bases align to TRBD2. After removal of 5 bases from V and 3 bases from J, the junction contained 5 bases not matched to a gene. This CDR3 region has 15 residues. Germline V gene sequence: CDR1 SGHVS, CDR2 FNYEAQ.

This clone was detected only once. The rearrangement joins TRBV27 to TRBJ1-4; D may be TRBD1 (5 bases). The CDR3 sequence is 15 residues long. Trimming took 1 base from V and 7 from J, leaving 13 bases between them. CDR1 and CDR2 (germline): MNHEY, SMNVEV (reference sequence). CDR3 bases: TGTGCCAGCAGTTTATTCGGGGGGTGGGCTGAAAAACTGTTTTTT. Protein sequence: CASSLFGGWAEKLFF.

The V gene is TRBV6-5, the J gene TRBJ2-7, with TRBD1 matching over 8 bases. This CDR3 spans 14 amino acids. V lost 0 bases, J lost 7 bases, and 5 bases stayed unmatched. Germline CDR1 reads MNHEY; CDR2 reads SVGAGI. Written as DNA, the CDR3 is TGTGCCAGCAGTTACTCCTGGACAGGGCAAGAGCAGTACTTC. It yields the protein CASSYSWTGQEQYF.

Written as DNA, the CDR3 is TGTGCCTGGAGTGCCCCCGGCATGCGGGAGCCGGTTAATGACGGGGAGACCCAGTACTTC. Its protein is CAWSAPGMREPVNDGETQYF. This chain links TRBV30 with TRBJ2-5, with 7 bases fitting TRBD2. V shed 1 base, J shed 5 bases, and the junction held 25 bases outside the gene matches. The germline gives CDR1 GTSNPN, CDR2 SVGIG (reference sequence). The CDR3 contains 20 residues.

This rearrangement joins TRBV11-2 to TRBJ2-7; 9 bases are shared with TRBD1. The CDR3 is 17 amino acids. The germline gives CDR1 SGHAT, CDR2 FQNNGV. With 0 bases clipped from V and 5 bases from J, the junction kept 11 bases outside the gene matches. The CDR3 is CASSLDRSGQGFHEQYF. DNA for the CDR3: TGTGCCAGCAGCTTAGATCGGTCGGGACAGGGTTTCCACGAGCAGTACTTC.

The rearrangement joins TRBV6-6 to TRBJ2-7, with TRBD1 matching over 7 bases. The length of the CDR3 is 15 residues. With 5 bases clipped from V and 0 bases from J, the junction kept 7 bases outside the gene matches. Germline-derived CDR1 and CDR2 are MNHNY and SVGAGI (reference sequence). CDR3 loop: CASSVGGSSSYEQYV. CDR3 coding DNA: TGTGCCAGCAGTGTAGGGGGCTCTAGCTCCTACGAGCAGTACGTC.

V gene TRBV9 combines with J gene TRBJ2-1; possibly TRBD2 for D (6 bases). Germline V CDR1 and CDR2: SGDLS, YYNGEE. The CDR3 has 13 amino acids. Trimming took off 3 bases at V and 8 bases at J, with 12 bases between the two ends. CDR3 nucleotide sequence: TGTGCCAGCAGCGGGGGGGAGGTTCATGAGCAGTTCTTC. This encodes CASSGGEVHEQFF.

The chain carries TRBV4-3 and TRBJ2-1, with TRBD2 matching over 8 bases. Germline V gene data show CDR1 as LGHNA and CDR2 as YSLEER. This CDR3 region has 15 residues. V was pared by 0 bases and J by 3 bases, with 1 base of the junction left unmatched. The CDR3 bases are TGCGCCAGCAGCCAAGATACTAGCGGCTACAATGAGCAGTTCTTC. It translates to CASSQDTSGYNEQFF.

Only one count was recorded for this clone. The rearrangement links TRBV13 to TRBJ2-3; TRBD2 matches at 9 bases. V was clipped by 5 bases and J by 7 bases; unmatched bases: 13. This CDR3 has 16 amino acids. In germline, CDR1 is PRHDT, CDR2 FYEKMQ (reference sequence). The CDR3 protein is CASSRIIAGELHTQYF. In DNA form, the CDR3 reads TGTGCCAGCAGCCGAATTATAGCGGGAGAACTCCATACGCAGTATTTT.

The chain links TRBV27 to TRBJ1-2; 7 bases map to TRBD1. The junction had 4 bases not matched to a gene; V was cut back by 4 bases and J by 2 bases. The CDR3 spans 14 residues. CDR1 and CDR2 from the germline V gene are MNHEY and SMNVEV (reference sequence). CDR3 DNA: TGTGCCAGCAGTTCAGGGGGACAAAACTATGGCTACACCTTC. It yields the protein CASSSGGQNYGYTF.

The V and J genes are TRBV4-1 and TRBJ1-2; D remains ambiguous. The CDR3 covers 17 residues. CDR1 MGHRA and CDR2 YSYEKL come from the germline V gene. Deletions cut 0 bases from V and 4 bases from J, with 18 bases between. Here the CDR3 reads CASSQDPGSRSLYGYTF. Written as DNA, the CDR3 is TGCGCCAGCAGCCAAGATCCGGGGTCCAGAAGTCTCTATGGCTACACCTTC.

This chain uses TRBV7-9 with TRBJ1-2; 7 positions agree with TRBD1. Germline CDR1 and CDR2: SEHNR and FQNEAQ (reference sequence). The CDR3 runs to 15 residues. V was clipped by 6 bases and J by 8 bases; unmatched bases: 15. CDR3 sequence (DNA): TGTGCCAGCAGGGGATCTGTCCAGGGGGATTACGGCTACACCTTC. The encoded protein is CASRGSVQGDYGYTF.

The chain has TRBV11-2 and TRBJ1-3; 7 bases match TRBD1. CDR1 is SGHAT and CDR2 is FQNNGV in the germline V gene. The CDR3 has 15 amino acids. V lost 5 bases, J lost 0 bases, and 4 bases stayed unmatched. The CDR3 protein is CASSQGTVSGNTIYF. In nucleotides, the CDR3 is TGTGCCAGCAGCCAGGGGACAGTCTCTGGAAACACCATATATTTT. The whole variable domain, remainder taken from reference TRBV11-2 and TRBJ1-3, is EAGVAQSPRYKIIEKRQSVAFWCNPISGHATLYWYQQILGQGPKLLIQFQNNGVVDDSQLPKDRFSAERLKGVDSTLKIQPAKLEDSAVYLCASSQGTVSGNTIYFGEGSWLTVV.

The chain combines TRBV18 with TRBJ2-5; TRBD1 matches at 8 bases. V was clipped by 0 bases and J by 4 bases; unmatched bases: 4. CDR3 length equals 15 residues. Germline lookup yields CDR1 KGHSH and CDR2 LQKENI. CDR3 nucleotides: TGTGCCAGCTCACCACCGGCAGGGGGCCTAGAGACCCAGTACTTC. Its translation is CASSPPAGGLETQYF.

The rearrangement uses TRBV4-1 and TRBJ2-1; D perhaps matches TRBD2 (5 bases). Germline values: CDR1 MGHRA, CDR2 YSYEKL. V lost 2 bases, J lost 12 bases, and 14 bases lay in between. The CDR3 runs 13 residues. The CDR3 coding sequence is TGCGCCAGCAGCCAACTCGGTGGACTGGGGCAGTTCTTC. It codes for CASSQLGGLGQFF.

The gene calls are TRBV7-2 and TRBJ2-3; D call uncertain. With 5 bases removed from V and 5 bases from J, the gap between germline ends came to 11 bases. The CDR3 runs to 13 residues. Germline V lookup: CDR1 SGHTA, CDR2 FQGNSA. The CDR3 loop is CASSPPARDTQYF. DNA of the CDR3: TGTGCCAGCAGCCCACCAGCGCGAGATACGCAGTATTTT.

The V and J genes are TRBV6-5 and TRBJ1-2; 10 bases line up with TRBD1. Trimming removed 6 bases from V and 6 bases from J; junction bases left unmatched: 10. The CDR3 runs 15 residues. CDR1 and CDR2 (germline): MNHEY, SVGAGI. The chain's CDR3 is CASRQPGTGENGYTF. CDR3 nucleotide sequence: TGTGCCAGCAGGCAACCCGGGACAGGGGAAAATGGCTACACCTTC.

The chain carries TRBV5-6 and TRBJ2-2; D unclear. This CDR3 contains 15 residues. Trimming cost V 4 bases and J 7 bases, with 17 bases left between them. CDR1 and CDR2 (germline): SGHDT, YYEEEE. CDR3 sequence (DNA): TGTGCCAGCAGCGGAAACAGATACTTAAGCGGGGAGCTGTTTTTT. Its protein is CASSGNRYLSGELFF.

The chain has TRBV19 and TRBJ2-2; 13 bases agree with TRBD2. The CDR3 length is 19 residues. CDR1 and CDR2 from the germline V gene are LNHDA and SQIVND (reference sequence). V lost 3 bases to trimming and J lost 3 bases; unmatched junction nucleotides: 10. Here the CDR3 DNA reads TGTGCCAGTAGTATTTTGGTGGGCGGACTAGCGGGAGACACCGGGGAGCTGTTTTTT. Its translation is CASSILVGGLAGDTGELFF.

The chain combines TRBV5-1 with TRBJ2-5; 10 bases match TRBD2. With 3 bases clipped from V and 5 bases from J, the junction kept 4 bases outside the gene matches. CDR3 size: 14 residues. The germline CDR1 and CDR2 sequences are SGHRS and YFSETQ. The CDR3 is CASSSQTSGETQYF. CDR3 nucleotides: TGCGCCAGCAGCTCTCAGACTAGCGGGGAGACCCAGTACTTC.

V is TRBV27 and J is TRBJ1-5; 10 bases are a match to TRBD1. The germline V gene has CDR1 MNHEY and CDR2 SMNVEV (reference sequence). The CDR3 extends over 16 amino acids. V lost 6 bases, J lost 6 bases, and 11 bases stayed unmatched. CDR3 sequence: CASRHGQGEDTQPQHF. In DNA form, the CDR3 reads TGTGCCAGCAGACACGGACAGGGGGAGGATACTCAGCCCCAGCATTTT.

J is TRBJ1-1 and V is TRBV2; 8 positions match TRBD1. The germline V gene has CDR1 SNHLY and CDR2 FYNNEI. The CDR3 runs 12 residues. V trimming: 9 bases; J trimming: 5 bases; junction bases outside the gene matches: 5. The CDR3 spells CARVTGGTEAFF. CDR3 DNA: TGTGCCAGAGTAACAGGGGGGACTGAAGCTTTCTTT.

V usage is TRBV10-3 and J usage is TRBJ2-5, with a possible D match to TRBD1 (6 bases). The CDR3 spans 14 residues. CDR1 and CDR2 from the germline V gene are ENHRY and SYGVKD. Trimming took 2 bases from V and 2 from J, leaving 9 bases between them. The CDR3 reads CAISEAGTQETQYF. CDR3 DNA sequence: TGTGCCATCAGTGAGGCAGGGACACAAGAGACCCAGTACTTC.

The chain links TRBV19 to TRBJ1-5, with D maybe TRBD1 (6 bases). The CDR3 totals 15 residues. The germline V gene has CDR1 LNHDA and CDR2 SQIVND (reference sequence). The germline V and J ends were trimmed by 1 base and 2 bases, with 9 bases remaining between them. The DNA of the CDR3 is TGTGCCAGTAGTATAGTTTCAGGGGGCAATCAGCCCCAGCATTTT. Protein: CASSIVSGGNQPQHF.

This clone has just a few counts. The chain employs TRBV4-2 and TRBJ2-7, with 11 bases fitting TRBD2. Trimming cost V 4 bases and J 2 bases; bases outside gene matches: 4. This CDR3 spans 15 amino acids. Germline V CDR1 and CDR2: LGHNA, YNFKEQ. The CDR3 protein is CASSPPGLAAYEQYF. In DNA form, the CDR3 reads TGTGCCAGCAGCCCCCCGGGACTAGCGGCCTACGAGCAGTACTTC.

This clone was recorded once. The gene calls are TRBV2 and TRBJ1-1; no reliable D call. V lost 7 bases and J 5 bases, leaving 20 bases between the germline ends. CDR1 and CDR2 (germline): SNHLY, FYNNEI. This CDR3 has 15 residues. The CDR3 here is CASISPAGSGTEAFF. The CDR3 nucleotides read TGTGCCAGCATCTCTCCCGCGGGGTCGGGGACTGAAGCTTTCTTT. Full variable domain (rest looked up from reference TRBV2 and TRBJ1-1): EPEVTQTPSHQVTQMGQEVILRCVPISNHLYFYWYRQILGQKVEFLVSFYNNEISEKSEIFDDQFSVERPDGSNFTLKIRSTKLEDSAMYFCASISPAGSGTEAFFGQGTRLTVV.